The 18 T cell receptor beta chains below come from one sample, sequenced in a study of blood T cells in healthy people across ages. Together with a sample-barcoded 5' primer, a J-beta primer mix was included in a second PCR lasting about 7 to 12 cycles. TCRdb re-derived calls from the 5' RACE reads in MiXCR, one entry per CDR3 protein. The repertoire consists of about 680,000 distinct CDR3 sequences, with more than 40% occurring once and the leading ten covering about 32%. Sequencing input: blood. All receptors come from a woman aged 55-69 years in good health.

As regards this clonotype: An end of the junction does not agree with germline; a read error may underlie this. This chain uses TRBV7-2 with TRBJ2-1; 10 bases align to TRBD2. This CDR3 is 15 amino acids long. CDR1 is SGHTA and CDR2 is FQGNSA in the germline V gene. The CDR3 bases are TGCGCCAGCAGCTTTAAAGCGGGAGGGGGCGATGAGCAGTTCTTC. This translates into CASSFKAGGGDEQFF.

This clonotype occurred a few times. This chain uses TRBV9 with TRBJ2-3; TRBD1 agrees at 11 bases. After removal of 3 bases from V and 4 bases from J, the junction contained 1 base not matched to a gene. Germline CDR1 and CDR2: SGDLS and YYNGEE. The length of the CDR3 is 14 residues. CDR3 sequence: CASSGTGGADTQYF. The CDR3 DNA is TGTGCCAGCAGCGGGACAGGGGGCGCAGATACGCAGTATTTT.

V usage is TRBV5-1 and J usage is TRBJ1-2, with D hard to call. Looked up from germline, CDR1 is SGHRS and CDR2 is YFSETQ. The CDR3 extends over 16 amino acids. Deletions cut 0 bases from V and 6 bases from J, with 18 bases between. This CDR3 reads CASSLALTGSRHGYTF. The DNA of the CDR3 is TGCGCCAGCAGCTTGGCGTTAACGGGATCCCGGCATGGCTACACCTTC.

This clonotype was recorded at least ten times. The rearrangement links TRBV24-1 to TRBJ2-5, with TRBD2 matching 8 bases. V was clipped by 1 base and J by 11 bases; unmatched bases: 17. The CDR3 runs 17 residues. The V gene's germline CDR1 is KGHDR and CDR2 SFDVKD. Written as DNA, the CDR3 is TGTGCCACCAGTGATTTCCAGACCACGGGACTAGTACAGGAGCAGTACTTC. It is translated as CATSDFQTTGLVQEQYF.

The chain joins TRBV10-3 to TRBJ2-1; D may correspond to TRBD1 or TRBD2 (5 bases each). The CDR3 sequence is 14 residues long. Germline V gene sequence: CDR1 ENHRY, CDR2 SYGVKD. The V and J ends lost 8 bases and 5 bases respectively, with 16 bases between them. The CDR3 sequence is CAIGRQGPNNEQFF. The CDR3 DNA sequence: TGTGCCATCGGTAGGCAGGGACCCAACAATGAGCAGTTCTTC.

The CDR3 is CASSLNPGAAFTGELFF. The CDR3 DNA sequence: TGTGCCAGCAGCTTAAATCCGGGGGCGGCTTTTACCGGGGAGCTGTTTTTT. The chain uses TRBV7-3 and TRBJ2-2; TRBD1 or TRBD2 may be the D gene (6 bases each). This CDR3 contains 17 residues. V was clipped by 1 base and J by 5 bases, with 17 bases between them. The germline V gene encodes CDR1 SGHTA and CDR2 FQGTGA.

The chain couples TRBV7-3 to TRBJ1-1, with a possible D match to TRBD1 (6 bases). V lost 5 bases to trimming and J lost 4 bases, with 11 bases between them. Germline V gene lookup returns CDR1 SGHTA and CDR2 FQGTGA. The CDR3 is 13 residues long. CDR3 protein: CASSPQGSTEAFF. DNA of the CDR3: TGTGCCAGCAGCCCACAGGGCTCCACTGAAGCTTTCTTT. Drawing the rest from reference TRBV7-3 and TRBJ1-1, the complete variable domain is GAGVSQTPSNKVTEKGKYVELRCDPISGHTALYWYRQSLGQGPEFLIYFQGTGAADDSGLPNDRFFAVRPEGSVSTLKIQRTERGDSAVYLCASSPQGSTEAFFGQGTRLTVV.

The chain joins TRBV6-4 to TRBJ1-4; the match to TRBD1 covers 8 bases. This CDR3 comprises 13 residues. V was clipped by 11 bases and J by 7 bases; unmatched bases: 9. Germline CDR1 reads MRHNA; CDR2 reads SNTAGT. Written as DNA, the CDR3 is TGTGCCGGTTCGGACAGGGAAATTGAAAAACTGTTTTTT. Its translation: CAGSDREIEKLFF.

This clonotype was counted many times. V is TRBV7-2 and J is TRBJ2-3, with D hard to call. The CDR3 length is 11 residues. Germline lookup yields CDR1 SGHTA and CDR2 FQGNSA. The germline V and J ends were trimmed by 4 bases and 6 bases, with 5 bases remaining between them. This CDR3 is CASSSRDTQYF. Written as DNA, the CDR3 is TGTGCCAGCAGCTCCAGGGATACGCAGTATTTT.

This clonotype has a handful of counts. This chain joins TRBV9 and TRBJ2-7; 9 nucleotides match TRBD2. The CDR3 consists of 14 residues. Germline assignment: CDR1 SGDLS and CDR2 YYNGEE. V shed 0 bases and J 3 bases; nucleotides not matched to a gene: 1. CDR3 amino acids: CASSVASGNYEQYF. CDR3 DNA: TGTGCCAGCAGCGTAGCTAGCGGGAACTACGAGCAGTACTTC.

This clonotype was observed a handful of times. V usage is TRBV20-1 and J usage is TRBJ1-2; the match to TRBD1 covers 9 bases. The CDR3 length is 13 residues. Germline CDR1 and CDR2: DFQATT and SNEGSKA (reference sequence). Trimming cost V 1 base and J 8 bases; bases outside gene matches: 5. This CDR3 is CSARGDRVGGYTF. CDR3 DNA: TGCAGTGCTAGAGGGGACAGGGTCGGCGGCTACACCTTC.

The chain joins TRBV7-9 to TRBJ2-7; 10 bases map to TRBD2. Germline V gene data show CDR1 as SEHNR and CDR2 as FQNEAQ (reference sequence). The CDR3 runs to 15 residues. V dropped 1 base and J dropped 7; count of bases not matched to a gene: 7. The CDR3 DNA is TGTGCCAGCAGCTTAGGAGCGGGAGGGCCGAATGAGCAGTACTTC. Protein sequence: CASSLGAGGPNEQYF.

This clonotype was found a few times. CDR3 nucleotides: TGTGCCAGCAGTTACCCGACTCCGGGACAGAACTACAATGAGCAGTTCTTC. Translating gives CASSYPTPGQNYNEQFF. The genes are TRBV6-5 and TRBJ2-1, with 7 positions matching TRBD1. Germline V lookup: CDR1 MNHEY, CDR2 SVGAGI. The J segment lost 3 bases and the V segment lost 2 bases, leaving 10 bases of the junction unmatched. There are 17 residues in the CDR3.

The V gene is TRBV27, the J gene TRBJ1-2, with 7 bases aligning to TRBD1. The germline gives CDR1 MNHEY, CDR2 SMNVEV (reference sequence). The CDR3 length is 14 residues. V trimming: 4 bases; J trimming: 7 bases; junction bases outside the gene matches: 9. The CDR3 coding sequence is TGTGCCAGCAGTTCCGACAGGGTGCCATGTGGCTACACCTTC. Protein sequence: CASSSDRVPCGYTF.

The V call is TRBV27, the J call TRBJ2-7, with 7 positions matching TRBD2. The CDR3 consists of 14 residues. Germline values: CDR1 MNHEY, CDR2 SMNVEV (reference sequence). With 2 bases clipped from V and 2 bases from J, the junction kept 3 bases outside the gene matches. CDR3 amino acids: CASSLERGPYEQYF. In nucleotides, the CDR3 is TGTGCCAGCAGTTTAGAGCGGGGCCCCTACGAGCAGTACTTC.

V and J are TRBV7-2 and TRBJ1-2; tentative D call: TRBD1 (5 bases). Germline V gene data show CDR1 as SGHTA and CDR2 as FQGNSA. Trimming shortened V by 5 bases and J by 4 bases, and 8 bases separated the two germline ends. The length of the CDR3 is 12 residues. The chain's CDR3 is CASSRGGYGYTF. The CDR3 bases are TGTGCCAGCAGCCGGGGGGGCTATGGCTACACCTTC.

Only a few counts were recorded for this clonotype. The CDR3 DNA reads TGTGCCAGCAGTGAAGAGACGGGAGGGGGGTACAATGAGCAGTACTTC. It codes for CASSEETGGGYNEQYF. This chain links TRBV2 with TRBJ2-1; 8 bases match TRBD2. The DNA end favors TRBJ2-7, so the J call may be wrong. The germline CDR1 and CDR2 sequences are SNHLY and FYNNEI. The CDR3 runs to 16 residues.

The V call is TRBV7-2, the J call TRBJ2-5; D is perhaps TRBD1 (6 bases). Trimming shortened V by 1 base and J by 5 bases, and 11 bases separated the two germline ends. Germline V CDR1 and CDR2: SGHTA, FQGNSA. CDR3 length: 14 residues. CDR3 bases: TGTGCCAGCAGCTTAGGACCAGGGGCGGAGACCCAGTACTTC. Translating it yields CASSLGPGAETQYF. Drawing the rest from reference TRBV7-2 and TRBJ2-5, the complete variable domain is GAGVSQSPSNKVTEKGKDVELRCDPISGHTALYWYRQSLGQGLEFLIYFQGNSAPDKSGLPSDRFSAERTGGSVSTLTIQRTQQEDSAVYLCASSLGPGAETQYFGPGTRLLVL.